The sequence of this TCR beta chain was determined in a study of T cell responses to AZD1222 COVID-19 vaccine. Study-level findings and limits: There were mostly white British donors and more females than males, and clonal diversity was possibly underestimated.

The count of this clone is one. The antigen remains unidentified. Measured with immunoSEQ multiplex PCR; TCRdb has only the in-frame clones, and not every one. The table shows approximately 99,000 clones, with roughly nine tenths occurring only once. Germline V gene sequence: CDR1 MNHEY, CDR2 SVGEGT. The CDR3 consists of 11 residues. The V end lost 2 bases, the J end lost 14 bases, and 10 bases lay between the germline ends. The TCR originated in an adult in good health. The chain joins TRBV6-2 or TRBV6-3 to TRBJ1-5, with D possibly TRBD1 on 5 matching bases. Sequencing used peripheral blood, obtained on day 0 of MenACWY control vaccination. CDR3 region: CASSYGTREHF. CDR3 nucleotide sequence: TGTGCCAGCAGTTACGGGACCCGGGAGCATTTT.